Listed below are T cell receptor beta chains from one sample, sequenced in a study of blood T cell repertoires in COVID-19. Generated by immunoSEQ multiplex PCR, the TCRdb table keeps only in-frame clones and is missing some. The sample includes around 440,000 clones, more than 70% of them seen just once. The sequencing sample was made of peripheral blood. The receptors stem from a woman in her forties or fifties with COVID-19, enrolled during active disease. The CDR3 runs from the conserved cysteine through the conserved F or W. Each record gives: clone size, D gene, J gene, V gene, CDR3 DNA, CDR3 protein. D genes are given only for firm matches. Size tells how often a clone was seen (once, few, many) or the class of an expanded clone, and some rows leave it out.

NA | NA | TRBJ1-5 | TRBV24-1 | TGTGCCACTCGCTGGCACAATCAGCCCCAGCATTTT | CATRWHNQPQHF
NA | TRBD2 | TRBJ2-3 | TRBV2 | TGTGCCAGCAGGACTAGCGAGGCGCAGTATTTT | CASRTSEAQYF
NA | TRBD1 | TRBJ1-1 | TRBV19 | TGTGCCAGTATCCCGACAGGGAGATCGGCTGAAGCTTTCTTT | CASIPTGRSAEAFF
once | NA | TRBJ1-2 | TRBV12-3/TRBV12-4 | TGTGCCAGCACCCGGATGACGGGAGGGGGCTACACCTTC | CASTRMTGGGYTF
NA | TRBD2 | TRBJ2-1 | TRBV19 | TGTGCCAGTAGTAAAACTAGCGGGGGCCCCTACAATGAGCAGTTCTTC | CASSKTSGGPYNEQFF
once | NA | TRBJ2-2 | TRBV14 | TGTGCCAGCAGTTGGGGGGCCGGGGAGCTGTTTTTT | CASSWGAGELFF
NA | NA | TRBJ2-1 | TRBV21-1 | TGTGCCAGCAGCAAACAGGGCCGGACCCCAGGGGAGCAGTTCTTC | CASSKQGRTPGEQFF
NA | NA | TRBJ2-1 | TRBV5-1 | TGCGCCAGCAGCGCCTCGGGGGGCCCTACGTTGGAGCAGTTCTTC | CASSASGGPTLEQFF
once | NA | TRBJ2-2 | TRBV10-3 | TGTGCCGCGGCGGGTAGCACTTCCGGGGAGCTGTTTTTT | CAAAGSTSGELFF
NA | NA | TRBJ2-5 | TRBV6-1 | TGTGCCAGCAGTGAAGTAGGGGGGGGCTGGGAGACCCAGTACTTC | CASSEVGGGWETQYF
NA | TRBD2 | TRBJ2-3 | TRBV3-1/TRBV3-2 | TGTGCCAGCAGCCAAGGCCCTAGCGGGAGCACAGATACGCAGTATTTT | CASSQGPSGSTDTQYF
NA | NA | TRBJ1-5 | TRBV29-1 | TGCAGCGTTTGGGGAGGGTATAGCAATCAGCCCCAGCATTTT | CSVWGGYSNQPQHF
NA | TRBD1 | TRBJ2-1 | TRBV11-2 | TGTGCCAGCAGCTCTGGGACAGGTCCCAATGAGCAGTTCTTC | CASSSGTGPNEQFF
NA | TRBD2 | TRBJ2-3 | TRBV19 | TGTGCCAGTAGTATAATTTTGGGAGGGCCCACAGATACGCAGTATTTT | CASSIILGGPTDTQYF
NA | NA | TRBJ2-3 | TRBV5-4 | TGTGCCAGCAGCTCCTTAATCGTCACAGATACGCAGTATTTT | CASSSLIVTDTQYF
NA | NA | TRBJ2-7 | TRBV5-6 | TGTGCCAGCAGCGGGGGGGGCCGGGCATACGAGCAGTACTTC | CASSGGGRAYEQYF
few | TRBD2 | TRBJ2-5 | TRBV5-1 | TGCGCCAGCAGCAGTTTACTAGCGGGTTTTCAAGAGACCCAGTACTTC | CASSSLLAGFQETQYF
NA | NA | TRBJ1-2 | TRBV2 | TGTGCCAGCGCTCGGACAGACTATGGCTACACCTTC | CASARTDYGYTF
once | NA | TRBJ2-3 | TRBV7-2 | TGTGCCAGCAGCTTAGAATCGTTCGGTTTTAGCACAGATACGCAGTATTTT | CASSLESFGFSTDTQYF
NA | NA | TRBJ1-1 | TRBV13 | TGTGCCACCAACCTCCATTCACAGAACACTGAAGCTTTCTTT | CATNLHSQNTEAFF
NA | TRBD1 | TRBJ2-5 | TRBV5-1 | TGCGCCAGCAGCTTGAGGACAGGGGGCCGCGAGACCCAGTACTTC | CASSLRTGGRETQYF
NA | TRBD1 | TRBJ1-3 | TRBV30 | TGTGCCTGGAGGAAGACAGGGACGGGAAACACCATATATTTT | CAWRKTGTGNTIYF
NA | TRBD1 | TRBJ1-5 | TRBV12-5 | TGTGCTAGTGGGGGACAGGGTGATCAGCCCCAGCATTTT | CASGGQGDQPQHF
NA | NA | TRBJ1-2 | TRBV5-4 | TGTGCCAGCAGCTTCCAGGGGAGCTACACCTTC | CASSFQGSYTF
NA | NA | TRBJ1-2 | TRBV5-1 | TGCGCCAGCAGCTTAGACTCAAGGGGCTACACCTTC | CASSLDSRGYTF
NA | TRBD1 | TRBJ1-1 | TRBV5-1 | TGCGCCAGCAGCTGGGGACAGGGTTACACTGAAGCTTTCTTT | CASSWGQGYTEAFF
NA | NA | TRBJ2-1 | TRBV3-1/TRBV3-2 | TGTGCCAGCAGCCAAGATCGTAACAATGAGCAGTTCTTC | CASSQDRNNEQFF
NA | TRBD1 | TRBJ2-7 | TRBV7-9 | TGTGCCAGCAGCTTTACAGGGGTCGAGCAGTACTTC | CASSFTGVEQYF
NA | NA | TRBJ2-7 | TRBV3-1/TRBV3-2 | TGTGCCAGCAGCCTCCCTTTTCGCGAGCAGTACTTC | CASSLPFREQYF
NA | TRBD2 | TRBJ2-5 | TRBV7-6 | TGTGCCAGCAGCTTAAGCGGGGGACGTATGTGGGAGACCCAGTACTTC | CASSLSGGRMWETQYF
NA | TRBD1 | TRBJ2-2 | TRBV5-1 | TGCGCCAGCAGCTTGGGGGACAGGGGGCGAAGGACCGGGGAGCTGTTTTTT | CASSLGDRGRRTGELFF
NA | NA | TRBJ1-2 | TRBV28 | TGTGCCAGCAGTTTACCCAGTTATGGCTACACCTTC | CASSLPSYGYTF
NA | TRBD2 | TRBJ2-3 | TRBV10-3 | TGTGCCATCAGTACGAGCAGCGGGGGGGCTCGGGATACGCAGTATTTT | CAISTSSGGARDTQYF
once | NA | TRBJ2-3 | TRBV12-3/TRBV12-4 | TGTGCCAGCAGTTCCGGGGCAGATACGCAGTATTTT | CASSSGADTQYF
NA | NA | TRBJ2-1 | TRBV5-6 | TGTGCCAGCAGCTTCAGGGGATCCAGGTACAATGAGCAGTTCTTC | CASSFRGSRYNEQFF
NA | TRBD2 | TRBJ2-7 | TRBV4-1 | TGCGCCAGCAGCCTGGGACTGACTAGCGGGGGGTACTACGAGCAGTACTTC | CASSLGLTSGGYYEQYF
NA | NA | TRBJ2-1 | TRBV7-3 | TGTGCCAGCGTTTCCATACCTCAGTATGGGGGCCTACTCGACAATGAGCAGTTCTTC | CASVSIPQYGGLLDNEQFF
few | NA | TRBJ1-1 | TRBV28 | TGTGCCAGCCCCAACCCCGCCCTGACAGAGAACACTGAAGCTTTCTTT | CASPNPALTENTEAFF
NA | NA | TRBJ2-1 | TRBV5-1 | TGCGCCAGCAGCCCCCGGACAGTTGACAATGAGCAGTTCTTC | CASSPRTVDNEQFF
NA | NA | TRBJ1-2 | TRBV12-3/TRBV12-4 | TGTGCCAGCAGAACCGACAGGGGCTACACCTTC | CASRTDRGYTF
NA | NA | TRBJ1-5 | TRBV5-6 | TGTGCCAGCAGCTTCGGTAGAGGGTCCCCCAATCAGCCCCAGCATTTT | CASSFGRGSPNQPQHF
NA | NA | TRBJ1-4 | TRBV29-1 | TGCAGCGTCGGTAAGGGAGGCGCCACTAATGAAAAACTGTTTTTT | CSVGKGGATNEKLFF
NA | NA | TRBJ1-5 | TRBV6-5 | TGTGCCAGCAGTTTGCCGATAACAGGGTTTAATCAGCCCCAGCATTTT | CASSLPITGFNQPQHF
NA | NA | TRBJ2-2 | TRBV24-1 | TGTGCCGTCGAAGGCGGGGGCCAGAACACCGGGGAGCTGTTTTTT | CAVEGGGQNTGELFF
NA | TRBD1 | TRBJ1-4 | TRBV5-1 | TGCGCCAGCAGCTTAACGACAGGGGGAGACGAAAAACTGTTTTTT | CASSLTTGGDEKLFF
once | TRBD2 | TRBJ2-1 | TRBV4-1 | TGCGCCAGCAGCCAACGACTAGCAACGGCTGGCGATGAGCAGTTCTTC | CASSQRLATAGDEQFF
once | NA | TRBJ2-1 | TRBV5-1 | TGCGCCAGCAGCTTGGCGAGACAAGGGGTCCATGAGCAGTTCTTC | CASSLARQGVHEQFF
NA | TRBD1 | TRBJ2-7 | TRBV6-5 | TGTGCCAGCAGTTCCGAACCAGGGGGTCTTTACGAGCAGTACTTC | CASSSEPGGLYEQYF
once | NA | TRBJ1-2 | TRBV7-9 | TGTGCCAGCAGAGGCGGAAACTATGGCTACACCTTC | CASRGGNYGYTF
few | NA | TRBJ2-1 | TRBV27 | TGTGCCAGCAGTTGGGGAGATGAGCAGTTCTTC | CASSWGDEQFF
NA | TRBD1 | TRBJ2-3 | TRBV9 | TGTGCCAGCAGCGGAGGACAGGGGGCAACAGATACGCAGTATTTT | CASSGGQGATDTQYF